This passage covers 15 T cell receptor beta chains from one sample sequenced in a study of cytomegalovirus exposure and HLA in healthy donors (dated by TCRdb to about 2017). Library preparation used the immunoSEQ multiplex PCR assay. A mixture of 60 forward primers for TCR Vbeta segments and 13 reverse primers for TCR Jbeta segments was used in the multiplex PCR. Sourced from immuneACCESS, this table was stored by TCRdb with only in-frame sequences that have V and J called. A share of the clones is absent; for the studies checked, an unresolved V gene accounts for under half, and the remainder has no known explanation. Here the sample has 150,000 or so clones; around 80% occur a single time. Approximately 14% of the sample belongs to the ten largest clones. Sequencing was carried out using PBMCs. These receptors were obtained from a woman between 35 and 50 years old in good health and CMV-seronegative.

The genes are TRBV27 and TRBJ1-6; the D gene is possibly TRBD1 (5 bases). Germline V gene sequence: CDR1 MNHEY, CDR2 SMNVEV (reference sequence). The V gene lost 5 bases and the J gene lost 0 bases, with 11 bases spanning the gap. CDR3 length equals 16 residues. Here the CDR3 DNA reads TGTGCCAGCAGTCTGAGACAGAGCTCCTATAATTCACCCCTCCACTTT. It specifies CASSLRQSSYNSPLHF.

This chain uses TRBV27 with TRBJ2-7; perhaps TRBD2 as D (6 bases). The CDR3 spans 13 residues. The V end lost 8 bases, the J end lost 3 bases, and 14 bases lay between the germline ends. The germline V gene has CDR1 MNHEY and CDR2 SMNVEV (reference sequence). The DNA for the CDR3 is TGTGCCAGCCAGGGTAGCGGTGACTACGAGCAGTACTTC. Its protein is CASQGSGDYEQYF.

This clone was observed a few times. V is TRBV29-1 and J is TRBJ1-1; 11 bases agree with TRBD1. Germline trimming cut 5 bases from V and 3 bases from J; bases unmatched to any gene: 8. Germline CDR1 is SQVTM and CDR2 is ANQGSEA. CDR3 size: 15 residues. CDR3 in amino acids: CSVLGGTGGDTEAFF. The CDR3 DNA reads as TGCAGCGTTTTGGGAGGGACAGGGGGTGACACTGAAGCTTTCTTT.

The chain carries TRBV11-2 and TRBJ2-1; tentative D call: TRBD1 (6 bases). This CDR3 comprises 14 residues. V dropped 3 bases and J dropped 7 bases, with 13 bases sitting between them. Per the germline V gene, CDR1 is SGHAT and CDR2 is FQNNGV. CDR3 sequence: CASSFRQVVNEQFF. The DNA of the CDR3 is TGTGCCAGCAGCTTTAGACAGGTGGTAAATGAGCAGTTCTTC. The whole variable domain, filled in from reference TRBV11-2 and TRBJ2-1, reads EAGVAQSPRYKIIEKRQSVAFWCNPISGHATLYWYQQILGQGPKLLIQFQNNGVVDDSQLPKDRFSAERLKGVDSTLKIQPAKLEDSAVYLCASSFRQVVNEQFFGPGTRLTVL.

The chain employs TRBV28 and TRBJ1-6, with 7 positions matching TRBD1. Germline V gene data show CDR1 as MDHEN and CDR2 as SYDVKM. The V segment lost 6 bases and the J segment 1 base; nucleotides outside the gene matches: 3. This CDR3 is built from 15 residues. The CDR3 coding sequence is TGTGCCAGCAGGGGGGACAGTTCCTATAATTCACCCCTCCACTTT. It translates to CASRGDSSYNSPLHF.

The CDR3 reads CASSLGLAVYNEQFF. DNA of the CDR3: TGTGCCAGCAGCTTAGGACTAGCAGTTTACAATGAGCAGTTCTTC. The V gene is TRBV7-2, the J gene TRBJ2-1; 7 bases agree with TRBD2. The CDR3 covers 15 residues. The trim removed 1 base at V and 4 bases at J, leaving 4 bases unmatched. The germline gives CDR1 SGHTA, CDR2 FQGNSA.

The gene calls are TRBV4-3 and TRBJ2-5; 8 bases are a match to TRBD1. The DNA end is more similar to TRBJ2-7, so the J call may be wrong. Germline V gene data show CDR1 as LGHNA and CDR2 as YSLEER. This CDR3 spans 15 amino acids. The chain's CDR3 is CASSQWTGWTYEQYF. CDR3 nucleotide sequence: TGCGCCAGCAGCCAGTGGACAGGGTGGACCTACGAGCAGTACTTC.

This clone was detected only a few times. Here the CDR3 reads CASSYSFWGRVDTQYF. As DNA, the CDR3 is TGTGCCAGCAGTTACTCCTTCTGGGGCCGGGTGGATACGCAGTATTTT. The chain has TRBV6-5 and TRBJ2-3; weak D call: TRBD1 (5 bases). The germline V gene has CDR1 MNHEY and CDR2 SVGAGI. V lost 0 bases and J 6 bases, leaving 16 bases between the germline ends. This CDR3 contains 16 residues.

This chain connects TRBV15 to TRBJ2-7; 8 bases fit TRBD1. The CDR3 covers 16 residues. After removal of 3 bases from V and 2 bases from J, the junction contained 9 bases not matched to a gene. CDR1 LNHNV and CDR2 YYDKDF come from the germline V gene (reference sequence). In nucleotides, the CDR3 is TGTGCCACCAGCAGTAGGGGGGACAGGCCCCCCTACGAGCAGTACTTC. Residues: CATSSRGDRPPYEQYF.

The rearrangement uses TRBV18 and TRBJ1-4; 7 bases fit TRBD1. CDR3 length: 13 residues. Trimming took 3 bases from V and 8 from J; bases not matched to a gene: 3. Germline values: CDR1 KGHSH, CDR2 LQKENI. The CDR3 DNA is TGTGCCAGCTCACCCACAGGGGAGGAAAAACTGTTTTTT. Translated: CASSPTGEEKLFF.

The chain links TRBV28 to TRBJ1-5; 9 bases line up with TRBD1. Losses at the gene ends were 6 bases for V and 2 bases for J; bases not matched to a gene: 11. From germline, CDR1 is MDHEN and CDR2 SYDVKM. The CDR3 extends over 17 amino acids. CDR3 sequence reads: CASRWTGDFWGNQPQHF. The CDR3, as DNA: TGTGCCAGCAGGTGGACAGGGGACTTTTGGGGCAATCAGCCCCAGCATTTT.

The chain joins TRBV6-5 to TRBJ2-7; no reliable D call. Germline V lookup: CDR1 MNHEY, CDR2 SVGAGI. This CDR3 comprises 11 residues. V lost 6 bases and J lost 7, with 10 bases in between. DNA of the CDR3: TGTGCCAGCAGCCAGTCCAGGGAGCAGTACTTC. This gives the protein CASSQSREQYF.

The CDR3 here is CASSRLPGAKLFF. CDR3 in DNA: TGTGCCAGCAGCCGCCTTCCAGGGGCAAAACTGTTTTTT. The chain is built from TRBV7-7 and TRBJ1-4, with D possibly being TRBD1 (6 bases). CDR1 and CDR2 from the germline V gene are SSHAT and FNYEAQ (reference sequence). CDR3 size: 13 residues. Trimming shortened V by 5 bases and J by 10 bases, and 14 bases separated the two germline ends.

This clone came up many times. One end of the junction does not line up with germline, which may come from a read error. The V and J genes are TRBV10-3 and TRBJ2-3; TRBD2 matches at 9 bases. CDR3 length equals 15 residues. The germline CDR1 and CDR2 sequences are ENHRY and SYGVKD. The CDR3 loop reads CASSYGAGGTHTQYF. In DNA, the CDR3 is TGTGCCAGCAGTTACGGAGCGGGGGGCACGCATACGCAGTATTTT.

The chain recombines TRBV5-6 with TRBJ2-1, with D possibly being TRBD2 (6 bases). Germline CDR1 reads SGHDT; CDR2 reads YYEEEE. The V end was cut by 0 bases, the J end by 10 bases, with 20 bases between. The CDR3 runs 16 residues. The CDR3, as DNA: TGTGCCAGCAGCTTGGGGGGAGGAACAAGGGCACGGGAGCAGTTCTTC. Translating gives CASSLGGGTRAREQFF.